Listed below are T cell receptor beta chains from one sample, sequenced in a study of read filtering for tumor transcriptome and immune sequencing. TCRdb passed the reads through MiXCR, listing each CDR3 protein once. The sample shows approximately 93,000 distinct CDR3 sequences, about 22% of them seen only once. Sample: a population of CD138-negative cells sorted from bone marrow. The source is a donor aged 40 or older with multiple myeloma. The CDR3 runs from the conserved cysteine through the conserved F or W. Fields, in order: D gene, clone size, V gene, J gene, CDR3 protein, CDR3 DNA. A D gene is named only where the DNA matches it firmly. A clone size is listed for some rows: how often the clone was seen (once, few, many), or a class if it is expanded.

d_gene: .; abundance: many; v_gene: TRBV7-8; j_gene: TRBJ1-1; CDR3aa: CASSSNLNTEAFF; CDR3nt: TGTGCCAGCAGCTCCAATTTGAACACTGAAGCTTTCTTT
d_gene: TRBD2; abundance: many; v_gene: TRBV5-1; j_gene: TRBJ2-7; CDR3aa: CASSPSSGGAPQQYF; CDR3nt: TGCGCCAGCAGCCCATCCAGCGGGGGGGCACCTCAGCAGTACTTC
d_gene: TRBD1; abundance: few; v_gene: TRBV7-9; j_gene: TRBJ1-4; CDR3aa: CASSEGTATNEKLFF; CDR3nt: TGTGCCAGCAGCGAGGGGACAGCAACTAATGAAAAACTGTTTTTT
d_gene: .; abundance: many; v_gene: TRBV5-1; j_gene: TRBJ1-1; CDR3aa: CASSASTVFTEAFF; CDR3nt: TGCGCCAGCAGCGCCTCGACGGTGTTCACTGAAGCTTTCTTT
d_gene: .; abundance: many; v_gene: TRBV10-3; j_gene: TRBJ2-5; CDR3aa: CAISARNSETQYF; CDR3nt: TGTGCCATCAGTGCTCGTAATTCGGAGACCCAGTACTTC
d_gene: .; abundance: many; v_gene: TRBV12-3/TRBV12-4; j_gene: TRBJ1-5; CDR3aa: CASSPGTRIGQPQHF; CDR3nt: TGTGCCAGCAGTCCCGGGACCCGGATTGGGCAGCCCCAGCATTTT
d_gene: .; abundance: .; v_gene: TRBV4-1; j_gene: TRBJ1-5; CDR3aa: CASSRNGNQPQHF; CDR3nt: TGTGCCAGCAGCCGGAACGGCAATCAGCCCCAGCATTTT
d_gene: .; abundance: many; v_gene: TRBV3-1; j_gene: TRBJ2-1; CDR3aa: CASSQEYLRYPEQFF; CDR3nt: TGTGCCAGCAGCCAAGAATATCTAAGGTATCCTGAGCAGTTCTTC
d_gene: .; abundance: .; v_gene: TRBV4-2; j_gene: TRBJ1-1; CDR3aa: CSSSQDRQGREAFF; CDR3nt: TGTTCCAGCAGCCAAGATCGGCAGGGGCGTGAAGCCTTCTTT
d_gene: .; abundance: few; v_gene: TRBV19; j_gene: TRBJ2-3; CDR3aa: CASSSQPLASTDTQYF; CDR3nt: TGTGCCAGTAGCTCTCAACCCCTAGCTAGCACAGATACGCAGTATTTT
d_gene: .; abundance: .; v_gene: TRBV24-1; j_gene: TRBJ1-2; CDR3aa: CATSPGTLYGYTF; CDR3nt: TGTGCCACCAGTCCCGGGACCCTCTATGGCTACACCTTC
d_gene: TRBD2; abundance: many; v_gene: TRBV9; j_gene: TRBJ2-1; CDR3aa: CASSPRLAGGYNEQFF; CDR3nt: TGTGCCAGCAGCCCCCGACTAGCGGGGGGTTACAATGAGCAGTTCTTC
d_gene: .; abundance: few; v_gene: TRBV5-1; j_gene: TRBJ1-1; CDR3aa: CASNQDLNTEAFF; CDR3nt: TGCGCCAGCAATCAGGATCTGAACACTGAAGCTTTCTTT
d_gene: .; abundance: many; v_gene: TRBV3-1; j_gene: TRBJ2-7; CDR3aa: CASTLGVHEQYF; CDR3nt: TGTGCCAGCACTCTAGGGGTCCACGAGCAGTACTTC
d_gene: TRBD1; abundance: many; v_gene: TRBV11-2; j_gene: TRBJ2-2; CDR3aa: CASTDPGQRETGELFF; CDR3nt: TGTGCCAGCACCGATCCGGGACAGCGAGAAACCGGGGAGCTGTTTTTT
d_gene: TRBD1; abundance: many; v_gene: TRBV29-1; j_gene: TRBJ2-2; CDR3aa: CSGRGQGYTGELFF; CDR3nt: TGCAGCGGGAGGGGACAGGGCTACACCGGGGAGCTGTTTTTT
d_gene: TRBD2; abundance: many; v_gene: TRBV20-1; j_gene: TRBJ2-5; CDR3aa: CSAVAGGQETQYF; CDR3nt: TGCAGTGCTGTAGCGGGGGGGCAAGAGACCCAGTACTTC
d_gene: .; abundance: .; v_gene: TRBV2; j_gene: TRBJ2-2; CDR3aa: CASSAGTGELFF; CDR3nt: TGTGCCAGCAGTGCGGGTACCGGGGAGCTGTTTTTT
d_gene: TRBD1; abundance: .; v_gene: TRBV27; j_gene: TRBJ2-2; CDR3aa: CASSFDRVGTGELFF; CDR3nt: TGTGCCAGCAGTTTCGACAGGGTTGGCACCGGGGAGCTGTTTTTT
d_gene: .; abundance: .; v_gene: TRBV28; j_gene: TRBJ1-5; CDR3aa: CASSLNQPHHF; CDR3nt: TGTGCCAGCAGCCTAAATCAGCCCCATCATTTT
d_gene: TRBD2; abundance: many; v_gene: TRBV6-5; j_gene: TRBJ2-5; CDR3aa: CASKTLLAGPETQYF; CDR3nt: TGTGCCAGCAAAACACTGTTAGCGGGGCCAGAGACCCAGTACTTC
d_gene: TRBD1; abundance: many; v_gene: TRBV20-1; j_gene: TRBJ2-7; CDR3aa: CSAGGQGSSYEQYF; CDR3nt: TGCAGTGCTGGTGGACAGGGTAGCTCCTACGAGCAGTACTTC
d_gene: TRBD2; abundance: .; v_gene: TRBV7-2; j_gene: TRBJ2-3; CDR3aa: CASSLTTSATDTQYF; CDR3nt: TGTGCCAGCAGCTTAACGACTAGCGCGACAGATACGCAGTATTTT
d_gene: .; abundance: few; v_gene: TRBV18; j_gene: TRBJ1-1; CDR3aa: CASSPSAGSEAFF; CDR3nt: TGTGCCAGCTCACCATCCGCAGGTTCTGAAGCTTTCTTT
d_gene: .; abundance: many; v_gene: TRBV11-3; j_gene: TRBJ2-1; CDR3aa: CASSAAGYNEQFF; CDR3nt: TGTGCCAGCAGCGCAGCGGGCTACAATGAGCAGTTCTTC
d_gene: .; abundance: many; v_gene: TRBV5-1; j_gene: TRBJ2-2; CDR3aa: CASRTDSGELFF; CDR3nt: TGCGCCAGCAGAACGGACTCCGGGGAGCTGTTTTTT
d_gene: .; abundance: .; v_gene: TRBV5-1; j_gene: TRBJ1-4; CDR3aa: CASSQGLQEKLFF; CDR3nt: TGCGCCAGCAGCCAAGGGCTTCAAGAAAAACTGTTTTTT
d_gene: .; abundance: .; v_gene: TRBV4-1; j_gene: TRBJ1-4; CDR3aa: CASSQSFAKLFF; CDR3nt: TGCGCCAGCAGCCAATCTTTCGCAAAACTGTTTTTT
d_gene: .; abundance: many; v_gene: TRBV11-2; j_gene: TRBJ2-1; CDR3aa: CASSPFGGSYNEQFF; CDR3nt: TGTGCCAGCAGCCCATTCGGGGGATCCTACAATGAGCAGTTCTTC
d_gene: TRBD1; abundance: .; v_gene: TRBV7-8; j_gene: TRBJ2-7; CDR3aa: CASSQTVTGAYEQYF; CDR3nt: TGTGCCAGCAGCCAGACGGTGACAGGGGCCTACGAGCAGTACTTC
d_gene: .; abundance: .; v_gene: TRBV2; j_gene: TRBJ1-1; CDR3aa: CASSAQGFKGPTTEAFF; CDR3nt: TGTGCCAGCAGTGCCCAGGGGTTTAAGGGACCGACCACTGAAGCTTTCTTT
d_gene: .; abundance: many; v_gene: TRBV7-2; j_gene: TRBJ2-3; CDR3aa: CASSLEVGTYTDTQYF; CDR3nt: TGTGCCAGCAGCTTAGAGGTCGGGACCTACACAGATACGCAGTATTTT
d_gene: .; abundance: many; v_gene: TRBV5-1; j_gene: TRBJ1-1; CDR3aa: CASTGLLNTEAFF; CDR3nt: TGCGCCAGCACCGGACTACTGAACACTGAAGCTTTCTTT
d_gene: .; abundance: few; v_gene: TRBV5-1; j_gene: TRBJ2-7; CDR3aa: CASSLEGGEHEQYF; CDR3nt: TGCGCCAGCAGCTTGGAAGGCGGGGAGCACGAGCAGTACTTC
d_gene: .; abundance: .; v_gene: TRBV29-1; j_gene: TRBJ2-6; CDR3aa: CSVEISGAYVLTF; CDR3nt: TGCAGCGTTGAGATTTCTGGGGCCTACGTCCTGACTTTC
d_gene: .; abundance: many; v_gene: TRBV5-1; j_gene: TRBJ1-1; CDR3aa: CASSLVAGLQKGTEAFF; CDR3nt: TGCGCCAGCAGCTTGGTGGCAGGTTTACAGAAGGGCACTGAAGCTTTCTTT
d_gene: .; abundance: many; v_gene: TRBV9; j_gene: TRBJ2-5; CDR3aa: CASSVGPGGGGETQYF; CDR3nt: TGTGCCAGCAGCGTAGGCCCAGGAGGGGGCGGGGAGACCCAGTACTTC
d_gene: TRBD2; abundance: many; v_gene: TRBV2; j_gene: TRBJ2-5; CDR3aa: CASSGRALAGGQETQYF; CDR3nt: TGTGCCAGCAGTGGAAGAGCCCTAGCGGGGGGTCAAGAGACCCAGTACTTC
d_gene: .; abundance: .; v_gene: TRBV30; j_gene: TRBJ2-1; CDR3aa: CAWAHGGGGNEQFF; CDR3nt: TGTGCCTGGGCTCACGGGGGAGGGGGCAATGAGCAGTTCTTC
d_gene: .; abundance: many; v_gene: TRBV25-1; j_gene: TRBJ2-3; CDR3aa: CASTPGVAASTDTQYF; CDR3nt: TGTGCCAGCACCCCCGGAGTAGCGGCTAGCACAGATACGCAGTATTTT
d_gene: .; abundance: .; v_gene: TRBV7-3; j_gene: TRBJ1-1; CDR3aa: CASGFGPNTEAFF; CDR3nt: TGTGCCAGCGGCTTCGGTCCAAACACTGAAGCTTTTTTT
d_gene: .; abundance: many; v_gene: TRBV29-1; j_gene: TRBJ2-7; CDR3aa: CSVGRGSPYEQYF; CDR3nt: TGCAGCGTTGGTCGGGGTTCCCCCTACGAGCAGTACTTC
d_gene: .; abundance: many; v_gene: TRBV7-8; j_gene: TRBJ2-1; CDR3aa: CASSLGTMGNEQFF; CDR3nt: TGTGCCAGCAGCTTAGGGACTATGGGCAATGAGCAGTTCTTC
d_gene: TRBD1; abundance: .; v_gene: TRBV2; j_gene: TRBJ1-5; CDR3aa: CASSEDRGGYQPQHF; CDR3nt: TGTGCCAGCAGTGAGGACAGGGGAGGATATCAGCCCCAGCATTTT
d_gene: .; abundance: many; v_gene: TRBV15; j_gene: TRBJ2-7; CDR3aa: CATSSTGLKNEQYF; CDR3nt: TGTGCCACCAGCAGCACAGGGCTAAAAAACGAGCAGTACTTC
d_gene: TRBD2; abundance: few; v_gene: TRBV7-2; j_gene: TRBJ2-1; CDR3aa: CASSLAGTSLGNEQFF; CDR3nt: TGTGCCAGCAGCTTAGCGGGGACTAGCCTCGGCAATGAGCAGTTCTTC
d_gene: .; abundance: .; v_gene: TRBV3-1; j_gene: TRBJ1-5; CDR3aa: CASSHLNQPQHF; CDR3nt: TGTGCCAGCAGCCACCTCAATCAGCCCCAGCATTTT
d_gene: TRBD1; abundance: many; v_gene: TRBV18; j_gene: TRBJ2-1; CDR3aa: CASSPGTGNEQFF; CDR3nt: TGTGCCAGCAGCCCAGGGACAGGCAATGAGCAGTTCTTC
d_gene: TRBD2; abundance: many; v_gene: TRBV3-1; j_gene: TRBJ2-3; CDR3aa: CASSLTNLAGISTDTQYF; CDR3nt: TGTGCCAGCAGCCTCACTAATCTAGCGGGTATTAGCACAGATACGCAGTATTTT
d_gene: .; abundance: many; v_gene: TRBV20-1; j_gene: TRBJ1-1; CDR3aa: CSARTDTEAFF; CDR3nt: TGCAGTGCTAGAACGGACACTGAAGCTTTCTTT
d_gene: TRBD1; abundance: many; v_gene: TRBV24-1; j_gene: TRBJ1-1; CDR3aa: CATSDAGTGKAEAFF; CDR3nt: TGTGCCACCAGTGACGCCGGGACAGGGAAGGCTGAAGCTTTCTTT
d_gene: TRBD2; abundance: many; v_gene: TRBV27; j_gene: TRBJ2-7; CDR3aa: CASGSGGPFEQYF; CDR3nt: TGTGCCAGCGGAAGCGGGGGCCCGTTCGAGCAGTACTTC